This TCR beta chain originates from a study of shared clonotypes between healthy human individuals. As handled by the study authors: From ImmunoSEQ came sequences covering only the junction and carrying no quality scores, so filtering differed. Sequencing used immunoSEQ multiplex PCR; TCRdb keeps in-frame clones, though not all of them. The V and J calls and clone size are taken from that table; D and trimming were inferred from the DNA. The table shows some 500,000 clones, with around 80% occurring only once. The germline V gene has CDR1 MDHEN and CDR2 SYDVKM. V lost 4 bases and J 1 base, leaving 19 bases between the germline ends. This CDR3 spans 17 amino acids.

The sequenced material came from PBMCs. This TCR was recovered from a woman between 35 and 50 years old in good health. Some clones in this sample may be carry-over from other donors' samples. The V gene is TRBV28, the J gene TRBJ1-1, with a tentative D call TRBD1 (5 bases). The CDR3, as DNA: TGTGCCAGCAGTTCGAACTGGATAGGGGTGGCGAACACTGAAGCTTTCTTT. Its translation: CASSSNWIGVANTEAFF.